What follows describes a single T cell receptor beta chain. These data are taken from a study of T cell repertoires in cytomegalovirus infection. One entry per CDR3 protein, called by TCRdb with MiXCR from the reads. This table holds 350,000 to 550,000 distinct CDR3 sequences, approximately 31% found once. This TCR came from a human donor in good health (CMV status not recorded). Some clones in this sample may be carry-over from other donors' samples. The sample was PBMCs.

This chain's CDR3 is CASSLEMVSTDTQYF. The CDR3 DNA reads as TGTGCCAGCAGCTTAGAAATGGTCAGCACAGATACGCAGTATTTT. The rearrangement uses TRBV13 and TRBJ2-3; D unresolved. In germline, CDR1 is PRHDT, CDR2 FYEKMQ (reference sequence). V gave up 1 base and J gave up 0 bases, with 8 bases separating them. The CDR3 totals 15 residues. The whole variable domain, remainder taken from reference TRBV13 and TRBJ2-3, is AAGVIQSPRHLIKEKRETATLKCYPIPRHDTVYWYQQGPGQDPQFLISFYEKMQSDKGSIPDRFSAQQFSDYHSELNMSSLELGDSALYFCASSLEMVSTDTQYFGPGTRLTVL.